This paragraph covers one TCR beta chain sequence. Here immunoSEQ multiplex PCR was the method, and the copy in TCRdb shows in-frame clones only, minus some. The table lists about 100,000 clones, around 81% of them singletons. These data are taken from a study of control samples from healthy donors and cancer patients. The germline gives CDR1 LGHNA, CDR2 YNFKEQ. Trimming took off 4 bases at V and 9 bases at J, with 16 bases between the two ends. This CDR3 has 15 residues. This rearrangement joins TRBV4-2 to TRBJ1-6; D perhaps matches TRBD1 (5 bases). Sequencing was carried out using blood. This TCR derives from a young man in good health. Written as DNA, the CDR3 is TGTGCCAGCAGCCCCCGGGACTCCGAGGGTTCACCCCTCCACTTT. Translating gives CASSPRDSEGSPLHF.